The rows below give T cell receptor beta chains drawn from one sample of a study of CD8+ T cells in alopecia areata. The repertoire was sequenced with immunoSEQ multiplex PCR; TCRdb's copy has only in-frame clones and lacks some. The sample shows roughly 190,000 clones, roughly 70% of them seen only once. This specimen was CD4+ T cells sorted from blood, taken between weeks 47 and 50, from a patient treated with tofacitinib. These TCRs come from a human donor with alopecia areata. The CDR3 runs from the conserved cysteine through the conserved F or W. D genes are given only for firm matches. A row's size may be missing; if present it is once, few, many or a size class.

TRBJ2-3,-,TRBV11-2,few,TGTGCCAGCAGCTTAAGGGAGAACGGGGTGGCAGATACGCAGTATTTT,CASSLRENGVADTQYF
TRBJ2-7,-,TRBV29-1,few,TGCAGCTTCGACCTTTTACAGGGGGGGGAGCAGTACTTC,CSFDLLQGGEQYF
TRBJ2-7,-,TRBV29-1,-,TGCAGCGTTGGAAGGGGTCAATCCTCCTACGAGCAGTACTTC,CSVGRGQSSYEQYF
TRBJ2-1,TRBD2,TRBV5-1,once,TGCGCCAGCAGCTTGGGACTAGCGGGGGAAACCTACAATGAGCAGTTCTTC,CASSLGLAGETYNEQFF
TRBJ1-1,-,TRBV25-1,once,TGTGCCAGCAGTGATGCCAGAGGAATTGAAGCTTTCTTT,CASSDARGIEAFF
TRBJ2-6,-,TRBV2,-,TGTGCCAGCAGAGTTGAGCGCTCTGGGGCCAACGTCCTGACTTTC,CASRVERSGANVLTF
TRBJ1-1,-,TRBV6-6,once,TGTGCCAGCAGTCCTCAACAGTTTAACACTGAAGCTTTCTTT,CASSPQQFNTEAFF
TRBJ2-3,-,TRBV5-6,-,TGTGCCAGCAGCTTGTGGAGCACCGATACGCAGTATTTT,CASSLWSTDTQYF
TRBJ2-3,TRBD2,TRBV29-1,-,TGCAGCGTGGGACTAGTCGTAGGCACAGATACGCAGTATTTT,CSVGLVVGTDTQYF
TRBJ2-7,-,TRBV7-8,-,TGTGCCAGCAGCTTACCCGGACAAAGTCGCGAGCAGTACTTC,CASSLPGQSREQYF
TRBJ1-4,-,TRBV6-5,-,TGTGCCAGCAGTTCGAAGGGCCGTGTTAGACTGTTTTTT,CASSSKGRVRLFF
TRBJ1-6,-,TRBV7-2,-,TGTGCCAGCAGCTCCATCGGGGGGATCTTT,CASSSIGGIF
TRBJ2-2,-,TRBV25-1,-,TGTGCCAGCACCCAAGGCCAAACAGTAACCGGGGAGCTGTTTTTT,CASTQGQTVTGELFF
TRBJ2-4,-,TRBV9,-,TGTGCCCCGGGGGAAGCCAAAAACATTCAGTACTTC,CAPGEAKNIQYF
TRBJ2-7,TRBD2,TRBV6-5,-,TGTGCCAGCAGCACAGGACTAGCGGGGGCCTACGAGCAGTACTTC,CASSTGLAGAYEQYF
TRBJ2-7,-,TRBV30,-,TGTGCCTGGAGGACTAATTCGGGCTCCTACGAGCAGTACTTC,CAWRTNSGSYEQYF
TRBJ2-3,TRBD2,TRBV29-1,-,TGCAGCGTTCACCCGAGGCGTCTAGCGGGGAACACAGATACGCAGTATTTT,CSVHPRRLAGNTDTQYF
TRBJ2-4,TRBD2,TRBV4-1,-,TGCGCCAGCAGCCCGTCGACTAGCGGGGGGGCCGAGGCCAAAAACATTCAGTACTTC,CASSPSTSGGAEAKNIQYF
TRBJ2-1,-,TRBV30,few,TGTGCCTGGAGGATACTGACCTCGGGCCACTTCAACAATGAGCAGTTCTTC,CAWRILTSGHFNNEQFF
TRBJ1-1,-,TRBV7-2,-,TGTGCCAGCAGCTCACCGGGGCCTGCCCTCGAAGCTTTCTTT,CASSSPGPALEAFF
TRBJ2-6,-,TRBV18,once,TGTGCCAGCTCACCAGGATCTGGGGCCAACGTCCTGACTTTC,CASSPGSGANVLTF